The clone carrying this TCR beta chain was seen a few times. This sample's time point: persistent/refractory GD, antithyroid drugs over 5 years with positive TRAb. RNA from PBMCs was the source of the TCR library. The CDR3 spans 16 residues. Germline V CDR1 and CDR2: ENHRY, SYGVKD. V dropped 3 bases and J dropped 4 bases, with 19 bases sitting between them. The sample originates from a study of regulatory T cells in long-lasting Graves disease. Construction of TCR beta libraries relied on iRepertoire HTBI primers and on Arm-PCR targeting CDR3 regions. TCRdb re-called the multiplex PCR reads with MiXCR, one entry per CDR3 protein. The sample holds 300,000 to 400,000 distinct CDR3 sequences, roughly 21% seen once.

The chain couples TRBV10-3 to TRBJ2-7; a possible D gene is TRBD2 (6 bases). This receptor was taken from a female donor with Graves disease. Sample: peripheral blood mononuclear cells (PBMCs), taken when the disease was refractory, from a patient treated with antithyroid drugs. The CDR3: CAISDLAGTGNYEQYF. The DNA of the CDR3 is TGTGCCATCAGTGACCTCGCCGGGACTGGCAATTACGAGCAGTACTTC.